A selection of T cell receptor beta chains follows, all from one sample in a study of untreated major depressive disorder. Profiling relied on immunoSEQ multiplex PCR, and the TCRdb table lists in-frame clones only, not all of them. The data show under 20,000 clones, around 90% seen once. Sequencing input: CD4+ T cells from PBMCs. All receptors come from a woman between 35 and 50 years old with major depressive disorder. The conserved cysteine and the conserved F or W are not part of the CDR3 here.

J	V	CDR3
TRBJ1-2	TRBV23-1	ASSQLRIPLYYGYT
TRBJ2-7	TRBV20-1	SASSTYEQY
TRBJ2-6	TRBV5-1	ASSLTQGSPNVLT
TRBJ2-2	TRBV4-2	ASSPILGRELF
TRBJ2-2	TRBV10-3	AISSPALSTGELF
TRBJ1-3	TRBV27	ASWAGAGNTIY
TRBJ1-1	TRBV7-8	ASSLVVGMNTEAF
TRBJ2-7	TRBV27	ASRYRYEQY
TRBJ1-2	TRBV11-2	ASSLAGQGGGYT
TRBJ1-1	TRBV6-1	ASAGDRGWATEAF
TRBJ2-3	TRBV5-4	ASSLRLGRRTDTQY
TRBJ2-6	TRBV19	ASSSGQGSGANVLT
TRBJ2-6	TRBV18	ASSLAGTSGGALGANVLT